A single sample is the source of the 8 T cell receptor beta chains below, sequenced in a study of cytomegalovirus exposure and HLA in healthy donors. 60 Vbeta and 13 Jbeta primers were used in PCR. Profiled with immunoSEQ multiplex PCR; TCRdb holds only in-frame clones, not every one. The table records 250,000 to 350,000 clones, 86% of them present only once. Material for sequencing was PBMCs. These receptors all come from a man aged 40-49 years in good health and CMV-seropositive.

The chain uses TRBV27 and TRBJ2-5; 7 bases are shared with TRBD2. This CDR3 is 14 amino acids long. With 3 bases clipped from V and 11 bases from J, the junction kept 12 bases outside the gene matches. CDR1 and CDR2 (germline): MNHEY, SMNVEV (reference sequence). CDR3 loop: CASSFRDSRGEQYF. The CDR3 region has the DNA TGTGCCAGCAGTTTCCGGGACTCCCGGGGGGAGCAGTACTTC.

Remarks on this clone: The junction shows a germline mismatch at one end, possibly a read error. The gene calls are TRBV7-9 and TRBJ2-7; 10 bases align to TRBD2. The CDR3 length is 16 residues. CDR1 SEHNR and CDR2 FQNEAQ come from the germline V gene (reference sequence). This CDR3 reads CSSSLSESGRAHEQYF. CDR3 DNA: TGTTCCAGCAGCTTATCGGAAAGCGGGAGGGCCCACGAGCAGTACTTC.

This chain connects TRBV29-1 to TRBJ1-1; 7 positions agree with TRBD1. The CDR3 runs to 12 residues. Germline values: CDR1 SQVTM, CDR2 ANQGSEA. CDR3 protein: CRGDSMNTEAFF. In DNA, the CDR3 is TGCAGGGGGGACAGCATGAACACTGAAGCTTTCTTT.

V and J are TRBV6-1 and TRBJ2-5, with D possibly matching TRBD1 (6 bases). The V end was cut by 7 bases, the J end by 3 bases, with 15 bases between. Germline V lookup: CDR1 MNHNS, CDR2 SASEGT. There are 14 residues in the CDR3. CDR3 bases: TGTGCCAGCACCGAGGCAGGGGCGGAAGAGACCCAGTACTTC. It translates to CASTEAGAEETQYF.

The CDR3 bases are TGTGCCAGCAGCCCGGGACTAGCGTATAATGAGCAGTTCTTC. Translating gives CASSPGLAYNEQFF. The rearrangement joins TRBV7-9 to TRBJ2-1, with 10 bases lining up with TRBD2. The CDR3 is made up of 14 amino acids. The germline V gene encodes CDR1 SEHNR and CDR2 FQNEAQ (reference sequence). Losses at the gene ends were 5 bases for V and 7 bases for J; bases not matched to a gene: 5.

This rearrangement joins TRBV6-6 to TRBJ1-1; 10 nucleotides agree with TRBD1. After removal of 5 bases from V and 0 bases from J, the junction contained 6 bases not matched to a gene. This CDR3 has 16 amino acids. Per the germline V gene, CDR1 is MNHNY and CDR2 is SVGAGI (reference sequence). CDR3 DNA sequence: TGTGCCAGCAGTCCAGGACAGGGGGGGATGAACACTGAAGCTTTCTTT. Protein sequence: CASSPGQGGMNTEAFF.

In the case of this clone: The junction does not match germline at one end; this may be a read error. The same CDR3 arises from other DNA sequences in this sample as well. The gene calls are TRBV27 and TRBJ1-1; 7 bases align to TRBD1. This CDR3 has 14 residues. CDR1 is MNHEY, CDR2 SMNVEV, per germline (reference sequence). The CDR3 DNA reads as TGTGCCAGCAGTCAGACAGGGAGCGGCACTGAGGCTTTCTTT. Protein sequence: CASSQTGSGTEAFF.

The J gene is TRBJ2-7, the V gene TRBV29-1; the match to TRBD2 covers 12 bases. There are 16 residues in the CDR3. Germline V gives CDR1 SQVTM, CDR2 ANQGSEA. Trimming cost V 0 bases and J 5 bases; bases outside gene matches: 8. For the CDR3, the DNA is TGCAGCGTTGAAGATGGTAGGACTAGCGGGACCCACGAGCAGTACTTC. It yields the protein CSVEDGRTSGTHEQYF.